These 26 T cell receptor beta chains share one sample of origin, sequenced in a study of shared clonotypes between healthy human individuals. Sequencing was performed with immunoSEQ multiplex PCR; in TCRdb, only in-frame clones are kept and a portion is missing. In the table there are some 1.5 million clones, approximately 96% of which are singletons. The sequenced sample consisted of naive CD4+ T cells sorted from blood. Specified subset: CD45RA+ positively selected. The receptors shown here come from a man between 25 and 39 years old in good health.

Note on this clone: One junction end does not reproduce the germline sequence, and a read error may be involved. V and J are TRBV11-2 and TRBJ2-5; D may match TRBD1 or TRBD2 (5 bases each). Germline assignment: CDR1 SGHAT and CDR2 FQNNGV. The CDR3 length is 17 residues. DNA for the CDR3: TGTGCCAGCAGTTTAGGGGTTTCTAGCCCCAGGGCGGAGACCCAGTACTTC. Residues: CASSLGVSSPRAETQYF.

This chain uses TRBV4-3 with TRBJ2-2; D possibly matches TRBD1 or TRBD2 (5 bases each). Between the trimmed V and J ends, which lost 4 bases and 2 bases, there was a span of 17 bases. CDR1 is LGHNA, CDR2 YSLEER, per germline. The CDR3 loop spans 17 amino acids. In nucleotides, the CDR3 is TGCGCCAGCAGCCTCGAGGGGAACAAGGGTAACACCGGGGAGCTGTTTTTT. Translation gives CASSLEGNKGNTGELFF.

The chain uses TRBV5-6 and TRBJ2-3; D uncertain. Germline CDR1 is SGHDT and CDR2 is YYEEEE. The CDR3 has 16 residues. V was clipped by 0 bases and J by 2 bases, with 13 bases between them. The CDR3 nucleotides read TGTGCCAGCAGCTTGGCGACGGGCAGTCTCACAGATACGCAGTATTTT. Protein sequence: CASSLATGSLTDTQYF.

The chain links TRBV5-1 to TRBJ2-7, with D perhaps TRBD1 or TRBD2 (5 bases each). V dropped 4 bases and J dropped 2 bases, with 19 bases sitting between them. The V gene's germline CDR1 is SGHRS and CDR2 YFSETQ. This CDR3 comprises 16 residues. Written as DNA, the CDR3 is TGCGCCAGCAGCCCCTCTTGGGGGTCCCACACCTACGAGCAGTACTTC. Its translation is CASSPSWGSHTYEQYF.

V and J are TRBV7-6 and TRBJ2-7, with 9 bases aligning to TRBD2. V dropped 1 base and J dropped 6; count of bases not matched to a gene: 16. Germline CDR1 SGHVS, CDR2 FNYEAQ. The CDR3 extends over 18 amino acids. The CDR3 reads CASSLGLFRGSGRGEQYF. The CDR3 coding sequence is TGTGCCAGCAGCTTAGGTTTATTTAGGGGTAGCGGGAGAGGCGAGCAGTACTTC.

The chain combines TRBV5-1 with TRBJ2-7; the match to TRBD1 covers 7 bases. CDR1 and CDR2 from the germline V gene are SGHRS and YFSETQ. V lost 7 bases and J lost 5; bases outside the gene matches: 12. This CDR3 has 14 amino acids. CDR3 loop: CASRSGQDAHEQYF. The CDR3 coding sequence is TGCGCCAGCCGATCTGGACAGGACGCCCACGAGCAGTACTTC. Filled out from reference TRBV5-1 and TRBJ2-7, the complete variable domain reads KAGVTQTPRYLIKTRGQQVTLSCSPISGHRSVSWYQQTPGQGLQFLFEYFSETQRNKGNFPGRFSGRQFSNSRSEMNVSTLELGDSALYLCASRSGQDAHEQYFGPGTRLTVT.

V and J are TRBV7-9 and TRBJ2-7; D might be TRBD1 or TRBD2, each matching 6 bases. The length of the CDR3 is 14 residues. CDR1 SEHNR and CDR2 FQNEAQ come from the germline V gene (reference sequence). V lost 5 bases to trimming and J lost 9 bases, with 20 bases between them. The CDR3 here is CASSRTTGAEGQYF. The CDR3, as DNA: TGTGCCAGCAGCCGAACGACAGGAGCGGAGGGGCAGTACTTC. The full variable domain, rest sourced from reference TRBV7-9 and TRBJ2-7, is DTGVSQNPRHKITKRGQNVTFRCDPISEHNRLYWYRQTLGQGPEFLTYFQNEAQLEKSRLLSDRFSAERPKGSFSTLEIQRTEQGDSAMYLCASSRTTGAEGQYFGPGTRLTVT.

The V call is TRBV5-4, the J call TRBJ1-1; a weak D match, TRBD1 (6 bases). The V end lost 6 bases, the J end lost 1 base, and 13 bases lay between the germline ends. Per germline, CDR1 SGHNT and CDR2 YYREEE (reference sequence). The CDR3 spans 14 residues. For the CDR3, the DNA is TGTGCCAGCAACTTACAGGGTCCGAACACTGAAGCTTTCTTT. The encoded protein is CASNLQGPNTEAFF.

This chain uses TRBV11-2 with TRBJ1-1; no reliable D call. The CDR3 contains 14 residues. V lost 2 bases and J 3 bases, leaving 10 bases between the germline ends. CDR1 SGHAT and CDR2 FQNNGV come from the germline V gene. CDR3 protein: CASSLNFGDTEAFF. CDR3 coding DNA: TGTGCCAGCAGCTTAAATTTCGGGGACACTGAAGCTTTCTTT. The full variable domain, rest sourced from reference TRBV11-2 and TRBJ1-1, is EAGVAQSPRYKIIEKRQSVAFWCNPISGHATLYWYQQILGQGPKLLIQFQNNGVVDDSQLPKDRFSAERLKGVDSTLKIQPAKLEDSAVYLCASSLNFGDTEAFFGQGTRLTVV.

V gene TRBV7-2 combines with J gene TRBJ2-7; possible D gene TRBD1, 6 bases. The CDR3 sequence is 13 residues long. Trimming removed 4 bases at V and 5 bases at J, with 12 bases between. Germline V lookup: CDR1 SGHTA, CDR2 FQGNSA. In DNA form, the CDR3 reads TGTGCCAGCAGCTCCACAGGGATGCACGAGCAGTACTTC. Protein sequence: CASSSTGMHEQYF.

V gene TRBV2 combines with J gene TRBJ2-3; 8 nucleotides agree with TRBD2. The CDR3 loop spans 15 amino acids. The V gene end was trimmed by 4 bases and the J gene end by 4 bases; junction bases not matched to a gene: 7. Germline V gene sequence: CDR1 SNHLY, CDR2 FYNNEI. CDR3 bases: TGTGCCAGCAGTGCACAAGCGGGAGTCCCAGATACGCAGTATTTT. Its translation: CASSAQAGVPDTQYF. Full variable domain (remainder filled in from reference TRBV2 and TRBJ2-3): EPEVTQTPSHQVTQMGQEVILRCVPISNHLYFYWYRQILGQKVEFLVSFYNNEISEKSEIFDDQFSVERPDGSNFTLKIRSTKLEDSAMYFCASSAQAGVPDTQYFGPGTRLTVL.

The rearrangement uses TRBV5-1 and TRBJ2-7, with D uncertain. From germline, CDR1 is SGHRS and CDR2 YFSETQ. Trimming removed 3 bases from V and 2 bases from J, with 6 bases in between. The CDR3 is 12 amino acids. In DNA form, the CDR3 reads TGCGCCAGCAGCTCTGTCCCCTACGAGCAGTACTTC. This codes for CASSSVPYEQYF.

DNA for the CDR3: TGCGCCAGCAGTCCTATGGGACAGGGGGCAACAGATACGCAGTATTTT. It is translated as CASSPMGQGATDTQYF. The chain has TRBV5-1 and TRBJ2-3; TRBD1 aligns across 12 bases. The V gene end was trimmed by 5 bases and the J gene end by 3 bases; junction bases not matched to a gene: 7. Germline V gene sequence: CDR1 SGHRS, CDR2 YFSETQ. The CDR3 is 16 amino acids.

This clone was seen only once. This chain joins TRBV10-3 and TRBJ2-1; a possible D gene is TRBD2 (5 bases). The V gene lost 2 bases and the J gene lost 4 bases, with 9 bases spanning the gap. The CDR3 covers 14 residues. Per germline, CDR1 ENHRY and CDR2 SYGVKD. CDR3 bases: TGTGCCATCAGTGAGGGACTTACTTACAATGAGCAGTTCTTC. This codes for CAISEGLTYNEQFF.

This chain uses TRBV29-1 with TRBJ2-2; D not certain. This CDR3 comprises 12 residues. CDR1 is SQVTM and CDR2 is ANQGSEA in the germline V gene. V lost 2 bases, J lost 5 bases, and 6 bases lay in between. CDR3 residues: CSVEKATGELFF. CDR3 in DNA: TGCAGCGTTGAAAAAGCAACCGGGGAGCTGTTTTTT.

The chain employs TRBV5-8 and TRBJ2-3; TRBD2 matches 10 bases. J was trimmed by 0 bases and V by 4 bases; bases with no gene match: 8. The CDR3 is 17 residues long. Germline V gives CDR1 SGHTS, CDR2 YDEGEE. The CDR3 loop reads CASSLLAGSTSTDTQYF. The DNA for the CDR3 is TGTGCCAGCAGCCTACTAGCGGGATCGACTAGCACAGATACGCAGTATTTT.

V is TRBV6-7 and J is TRBJ2-7; TRBD2 might be the D (6 bases). TRBV6-7 is designated an ORF whose function remains uncertain. Trimming removed 1 base from V and 0 bases from J, with 25 bases in between. CDR3 length: 20 amino acids. CDR3 sequence (DNA): TGTGCCAGCAGTTACTTCGGGGGAACTAGGGCGGATCCGAGCTCCTACGAGCAGTACTTC. Amino acid sequence: CASSYFGGTRADPSSYEQYF.

The chain links TRBV4-1 to TRBJ1-5; 7 positions match TRBD1. The ends lost 3 bases at V and 3 bases at J; junction bases unmatched: 8. From germline, CDR1 is MGHRA and CDR2 YSYEKL. This CDR3 contains 16 residues. Here the CDR3 reads CASSQGDSINNQPQHF. CDR3 in DNA: TGCGCCAGCAGCCAGGGGGACAGTATTAACAATCAGCCCCAGCATTTT.

This clone occurred once. This chain connects TRBV7-9 to TRBJ1-1; 9 bases map to TRBD1. The CDR3 runs 14 residues. V lost 5 bases and J lost 1; bases outside the gene matches: 2. Germline V gene data show CDR1 as SEHNR and CDR2 as FQNEAQ (reference sequence). DNA of the CDR3: TGTGCCAGCAGCACGGGACAGGGGAACACTGAAGCTTTCTTT. It specifies CASSTGQGNTEAFF.

The chain carries TRBV14 and TRBJ1-4, with D possibly being TRBD1 (5 bases). The germline gives CDR1 SGHDN, CDR2 FVKESK. V lost 6 bases to trimming and J lost 0 bases, with 14 bases between them. The CDR3 runs to 16 residues. The CDR3 DNA reads TGTGCCAGCAGAAGAGGGGATTTTGCAACTAATGAAAAACTGTTTTTT. Translation gives CASRRGDFATNEKLFF.

The sample holds one count of this clone. V usage is TRBV20-1 and J usage is TRBJ2-1, with D perhaps TRBD2 (5 bases). The CDR3 has 11 amino acids. Between the trimmed V and J ends, which lost 2 bases and 13 bases, there was a span of 12 bases. Per the germline V gene, CDR1 is DFQATT and CDR2 is SNEGSKA (reference sequence). The CDR3 DNA reads as TGCAGTGCTAGACCTTCGGGGATTCAGTTCTTC. Translated, it gives CSARPSGIQFF.

The CDR3 DNA reads TGTGCCATCAGTGACCTCCATGGGGCCCAAGGAGATGAGCAGTTCTTC. Translation: CAISDLHGAQGDEQFF. V is TRBV10-3 and J is TRBJ2-1, with TRBD1 as a possible D gene (5 bases). The germline gives CDR1 ENHRY, CDR2 SYGVKD. This CDR3 is 16 amino acids long. The V and J ends lost 3 bases and 8 bases respectively, with 20 bases between them.

The V and J genes are TRBV28 and TRBJ2-7, with 9 nucleotides matching TRBD1. The CDR3 is 13 residues long. Trimming took 7 bases from V and 6 from J; bases not matched to a gene: 7. The V gene's germline CDR1 is MDHEN and CDR2 SYDVKM. This CDR3 is CASKPGQGGEQYF. The DNA of the CDR3 is TGTGCCAGCAAACCGGGACAGGGCGGCGAGCAGTACTTC.

The V call is TRBV29-1, the J call TRBJ2-5; 7 nucleotides match TRBD2. CDR3 length: 13 amino acids. Germline assignment: CDR1 SQVTM and CDR2 ANQGSEA. Unmatched junction bases numbered 10, after V lost 7 bases and J lost 5 bases. The CDR3 region is CSAVREAGETQYF. As DNA, the CDR3 is TGCAGCGCCGTACGGGAGGCGGGGGAGACCCAGTACTTC.

This rearrangement joins TRBV10-3 to TRBJ1-1, with D perhaps TRBD1 (5 bases). The V end lost 6 bases, the J end lost 1 base, and 15 bases lay between the germline ends. CDR1 and CDR2 (germline): ENHRY, SYGVKD. The CDR3 is 15 amino acids. This chain's CDR3 is CAIRPEPGQNTEAFF. CDR3 coding DNA: TGTGCCATCAGACCCGAACCGGGGCAGAACACTGAAGCTTTCTTT.

This clone showed up just once. The rearrangement uses TRBV5-1 and TRBJ2-1, with TRBD2 matching over 11 bases. V lost 4 bases to trimming and J lost 8 bases; unmatched junction nucleotides: 8. Germline V gene sequence: CDR1 SGHRS, CDR2 YFSETQ. The CDR3 is 15 residues long. The CDR3 coding sequence is TGCGCCAGCAGCGATACTAGCGGGAGTATAGATGAGCAGTTCTTC. Protein sequence: CASSDTSGSIDEQFF.